The clone carrying this T cell receptor (beta chain) was seen only a few times. This specimen belongs to a study of cytomegalovirus exposure and HLA in healthy donors. Germline V gene sequence: CDR1 SNHLY, CDR2 FYNNEI. Trimming shortened V by 2 bases and J by 0 bases, and 14 bases separated the two germline ends. CDR3 length: 17 amino acids. The PCR had 60 Vbeta and 13 Jbeta primers. Only in-frame clones appear in the TCRdb table, and some are missing; sequencing was by immunoSEQ multiplex PCR. The repertoire consists of approximately 150,000 clones, with around 68% occurring once and the leading ten covering around 9.3%.

The chain joins TRBV2 to TRBJ1-5; D remains ambiguous. Material: PBMCs. The source is a man aged 25-40 years in good health and CMV-seropositive. CDR3 amino acids: CASSEHSGSYSNQPQHF. CDR3 DNA sequence: TGTGCCAGCAGTGAACACAGTGGATCTTATAGCAATCAGCCCCAGCATTTT.